The subject of this entry is one TCR beta chain. The sample belongs to a study of blood T cell repertoires in COVID-19. Study overall: Sources were T cells, B-cell-depleted T cells, or PBMCs; the material itself was cDNA or gDNA.

The V gene's germline CDR1 is SEHNR and CDR2 FQNEAQ (reference sequence). The CDR3 extends over 15 amino acids. Trimming took 2 bases from V and 3 from J; bases not matched to a gene: 5. Using immunoSEQ multiplex PCR, the repertoire was profiled, and TCRdb retains in-frame clones only, with some absent. The sample consists of 40,000 or so clones, about nine tenths of them appearing once. The chain recombines TRBV7-9 with TRBJ1-1, with 8 positions matching TRBD1. The sample comprised peripheral blood. The sequence derives from a man aged 45-65 years with active COVID-19. CDR3 bases: TGTGCCAGCAGCTTATCAGGGGGCATGTACACTGAAGCTTTCTTT. Translation gives CASSLSGGMYTEAFF.